The present T cell receptor (beta chain) was sequenced within a study of shared clonotypes between healthy human individuals (dated by TCRdb to about 2020). Notes on the research overall: A few men and a couple of women, aged 18 to 49 years, made up the cohort. For each donor, CD4 naive and CD4 memory were each given three plates, CD8 naive was given two plates, and CD8 memory was given one plate. Blood TCR repertoires of about 5 healthy adults were deeply sequenced to estimate repertoire size and the extent of clonotype sharing between individuals. Libraries were prepared and TCR repertoires were sequenced by different laboratories using diverse techniques, in order to increase sequencing depth and limit assay-specific biases. Each donor's leukapheresis produced roughly between roughly 0.85 and 10 billion PBMCs. The paper's findings and limits, for the study overall: Because the study included only a small number of donors, the genetic and exposure-history diversity represented was limited. Incomplete sequencing was indicated by rarefaction of sorted-subset datasets, despite the large sequencing depth. Naive subsets generally had larger estimated clonotype richness than memory subsets. Across four donors, 4.5% to 6.5% of naive CD4, 3% to 4% of naive CD8, under 2.5% of memory CD4, and roughly 0.41% of memory CD8 clonotypes were shared. Based on pairwise subsampling, the degree of clonotype sharing among donors was expected to be affected by sequencing depth. Sampling was restricted to blood, and TCR repertoires in tissue are likely to differ from TCR repertoires in blood. Compared with non-shared clonotypes, clonotypes shared by all four sorted-subset donors had higher generation probabilities.

Using the deep immunoSEQ assay, multiplex PCR amplified TCR CDR3 regions from genomic DNA. Extracted genomic DNA from each cell subset was distributed evenly across all wells of several immunoSEQ 96-well plates, and each plate was treated as a replicate. For sorted subsets, each replicate PCR was loaded with roughly 190 ng genomic DNA, equivalent to roughly 30,000 T cell genomes. Purified libraries were quantified with a Qubit 3.0 fluorometer, sized on a Bioanalyzer 2100, and re-quantified with the KAPA Library Quantification kit. Every immunoSEQ 96-well plate was sequenced on a dedicated single-read 150-cycle Illumina NextSeq 550 flow cell. Per the original workflow: Because only junctional sequences without quality scores were contained in the immunoSEQ output, filtering matching that applied to full-length reads could not be performed. To assign V/J genes and CDR3, sequences were annotated against IMGT germline references using PyIR, a Python wrapper for IgBLAST v1.9. Reads were filtered out if the reads had weak V/J assignments (E-value above 1e-6), no CDR3, stop codons, out-of-frame junctions, or ambiguous translated residues. V3J clonotypes were defined by identical inferred V gene, J gene, and CDR3 amino acid sequence. The percentage overlap between two repertoires was calculated by dividing the number of shared unique clonotypes by the size of the smaller repertoire. Repertoire richness was assessed with RTK rarefaction, the Chao1 estimator, and Recon v2.1 estimates of unobserved clonotypes. OLGA was used to compute generation probabilities for all TCRbeta clonotypes that the gDNA method yielded from a few donors. As stored in TCRdb, this immuneACCESS dataset retains in-frame rearrangements with V and J assigned. A fraction of the clones does not appear; measured against another copy, unresolved V genes explain less than half of the discrepancy, and the remainder lacks a known reason. The V and J calls and clone size come from that table; D and trimming were worked out from the DNA. Within this sample are 2,500,000 or so clones, with around nine tenths of them counted one time only. The ten largest clones take up under 0.15% of the sample.

The germline V gene gives CDR1 as LGHNA and CDR2 as YSLEER. Taken from cysteine to phenylalanine, the CDR3 has 16 residues. Here the CDR3 DNA is all that survives: 48 bases in frame from base 1. Trimming removed 1 base from V and 2 bases from J, leaving 15 bases between the germline ends. This clone was recorded only once. The clone's antigen remains unknown. Base qualities are not provided; no much larger clone lies one nucleotide away. The donors were healthy, HIV-negative adults who had no recently reported acute infections or vaccinations. All donors were Caucasian adults living in Nashville, Tennessee, USA. CD4+ T cells were enriched through magnetic negative selection, after which naive cells were positively selected on CD45RA and the remaining negative fraction served as the memory subset. After blood collection by leukapheresis, PBMCs were isolated using Ficoll-Histopaque density gradient centrifugation and then cryopreserved in the vapor phase of liquid nitrogen. Analytical flow cytometry was used to check the purity and quantity of every magnetically sorted T cell population. Each sorted fraction had its genomic DNA isolated and then quantified by UV absorbance on a Nanodrop 2000c.

The sequencing sample was made of naive CD4+ T cells sorted from blood. The sample's cell subset or site label is to be understood as: CD45RA+ positively selected. This TCR was recovered from a man between 18 and 29 years old in good health. This chain joins TRBV4-3 to TRBJ2-7, with TRBD2 perhaps the D gene, on 6 matching bases. The DNA sequence follows: TGCGCCAGCAGCCAAGCTCGAACGGGAGCTCCCTACGAGCAGTACTTC. Protein translation: CASSQARTGAPYEQYF.